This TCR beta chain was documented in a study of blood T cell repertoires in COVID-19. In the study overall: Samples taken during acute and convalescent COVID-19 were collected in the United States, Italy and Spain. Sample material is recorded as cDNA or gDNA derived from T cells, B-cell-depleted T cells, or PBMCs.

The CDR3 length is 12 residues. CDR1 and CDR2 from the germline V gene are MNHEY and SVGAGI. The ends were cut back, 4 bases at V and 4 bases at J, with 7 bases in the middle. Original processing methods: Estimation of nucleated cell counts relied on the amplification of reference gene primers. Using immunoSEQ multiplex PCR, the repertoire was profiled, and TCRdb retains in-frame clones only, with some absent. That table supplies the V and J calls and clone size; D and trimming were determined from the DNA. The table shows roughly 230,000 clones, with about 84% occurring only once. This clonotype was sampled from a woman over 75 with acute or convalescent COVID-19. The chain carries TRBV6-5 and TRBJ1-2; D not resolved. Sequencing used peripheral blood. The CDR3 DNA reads TGTGCCAGCAGTTCCAACAGCTATGGCTACACCTTC. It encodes CASSSNSYGYTF.